Shown below are 26 T cell receptor beta chains from a single sample sequenced in a study of T cells in Graves' hyperthyroidism and ophthalmopathy (dated by TCRdb to the late 2010s). Library prep was done by multiplex PCR. Sequenced on an Illumina HiSeq 2000. Amplification of TCR beta CDR3 regions was carried out from RNA transcripts. The TCR CDR3 was subjected to a first round of RT-PCR using the HTBI primer set and the Qiagen OneStep RT-PCR kit. The public reads were run again by TCRdb, first through fastp at Q25 and then through MiXCR, and only productive beta chains were kept. Rows are unified per CDR3 protein, each entry keeping the most common DNA and genes. The sample contains over 700,000 distinct CDR3 sequences, 35% to 40% of them found a single time. The ten most abundant clones make up 7% to 10% of the sample. The material sequenced was blood. The receptors originated from a young man with Graves' hyperthyroidism.

At least ten counts were recorded for this clonotype. The chain carries TRBV7-3 and TRBJ1-6; TRBD1 matches at 12 bases. The V gene's germline CDR1 is SGHTA and CDR2 FQGTGA. V lost 2 bases, J lost 8 bases, and 4 bases stayed unmatched. The CDR3 covers 16 residues. CDR3 amino acids: CASSLDGTGGDSPLHF. The CDR3, as DNA: TGTGCCAGCAGCTTAGATGGGACAGGGGGCGATTCACCCCTCCACTTT.

This chain uses TRBV29-1 with TRBJ1-6; tentatively, D is TRBD1 (5 bases). V was trimmed by 8 bases and J by 10 bases, leaving 18 bases between them. Germline CDR1 SQVTM, CDR2 ANQGSEA. CDR3 length equals 13 residues. The CDR3 DNA reads as TGCAGCTGGACCGGGACGGAGCGATCACCCCTCCACTTT. Translation: CSWTGTERSPLHF.

This chain connects TRBV4-1 to TRBJ1-1; D is undetermined. This CDR3 region has 14 residues. Germline V CDR1 and CDR2: MGHRA, YSYEKL. Between the trimmed V and J ends, which lost 4 bases and 1 base, there was a span of 10 bases. CDR3 in amino acids: CASSRGRKNTEAFF. The CDR3 DNA reads TGCGCCAGCAGCCGCGGACGTAAGAACACTGAAGCTTTCTTT.

This clonotype was counted many times. The chain uses TRBV10-3 and TRBJ1-1, with D perhaps matching TRBD1 (5 bases). CDR1 is ENHRY and CDR2 is SYGVKD in the germline V gene. The length of the CDR3 is 15 residues. V was trimmed by 3 bases and J by 5 bases, leaving 16 bases between them. The CDR3 DNA reads as TGTGCCATCAGTGAATTCGGGGGGTTGGGAACTGAAGCTTTCTTT. Protein: CAISEFGGLGTEAFF.

For the CDR3, the DNA is TGCAGTGCCATGGGACAGGGGGCGGATGGCTACACCTTC. This gives the protein CSAMGQGADGYTF. This chain links TRBV20-1 with TRBJ1-2, with 12 bases that match TRBD1. This CDR3 spans 13 amino acids. Germline CDR1 DFQATT, CDR2 SNEGSKA (reference sequence). Trimming took 6 bases from V and 6 from J; bases not matched to a gene: 5.

Comments on this clonotype: A much larger clone lies a single base off, so this may be a read error. The V gene is TRBV2, the J gene TRBJ1-6; TRBD1 matches at 9 bases. V lost 5 bases and J lost 11; bases outside the gene matches: 10. CDR3 length equals 15 residues. The germline gives CDR1 SNHLY, CDR2 FYNNEI. The chain's CDR3 is CASSLAGTGNTPLHF. In DNA form, the CDR3 reads TGTGCCAGCAGTTTAGCCGGGACAGGGAATACACCCCTCCACTTT.

This clonotype has a count of ten or more. This chain links TRBV29-1 with TRBJ2-7; D is tentatively TRBD1 or TRBD2 (5 bases each). With 5 bases removed from V and 1 base from J, the gap between germline ends came to 12 bases. CDR1 SQVTM and CDR2 ANQGSEA come from the germline V gene. The CDR3 totals 13 residues. CDR3 nucleotide sequence: TGCAGCGTTTATGGGGGTCCGTCCTACGAGCAGTACTTC. Its translation: CSVYGGPSYEQYF.

In the case of this clonotype: A much larger clone differs by one base, so this may be a read error. The chain employs TRBV20-1 and TRBJ1-1; D is undetermined. This CDR3 has 14 amino acids. Germline CDR1 reads DFQATT; CDR2 reads SNEGSKA (reference sequence). CDR3 sequence: CSASLTTGNTEALF. The CDR3 DNA sequence: TGCAGTGCTAGCCTTACCACCGGGAACACTGAAGCTCTCTTT.

V and J are TRBV12-3 or TRBV12-4 and TRBJ2-5; possible D gene TRBD1, 5 bases. The CDR3 is made up of 15 amino acids. Trimming shortened V by 5 bases and J by 4 bases, and 17 bases separated the two germline ends. The CDR3 region is CASSPPAQGAETQYF. For the CDR3, the DNA is TGTGCCAGCAGTCCCCCCGCCCAGGGTGCAGAGACCCAGTACTTC.

This clonotype was recorded a few times. The V and J genes are TRBV9 and TRBJ2-7; 7 nucleotides agree with TRBD2. The CDR3 is made up of 16 amino acids. In germline, CDR1 is SGDLS, CDR2 YYNGEE. V shed 0 bases, J shed 0 bases, and the junction held 6 bases outside the gene matches. The DNA of the CDR3 is TGTGCCAGCAGCGTAGGGAGTAGCGGGTCCTCCTACGAGCAGTACTTC. Its translation: CASSVGSSGSSYEQYF.

This clonotype was found many times. CDR3 sequence (DNA): TGCGCCAGCAGCTTGTGGGGGTTAAGCAATCAGCCCCAGCATTTT. Translated: CASSLWGLSNQPQHF. V gene TRBV5-1 combines with J gene TRBJ1-5; perhaps TRBD1 as D (5 bases). Looked up from germline, CDR1 is SGHRS and CDR2 is YFSETQ. The V and J ends lost 1 base and 1 base respectively, with 9 bases between them. This CDR3 is built from 15 residues.

This chain connects TRBV29-1 to TRBJ1-1; 11 bases map to TRBD1. This CDR3 spans 14 amino acids. Germline CDR1 reads SQVTM; CDR2 reads ANQGSEA. V lost 6 bases, J lost 3 bases, and 6 bases stayed unmatched. The CDR3 reads CSVGGQGAHTEAFF. CDR3 in DNA: TGCAGCGTGGGTGGACAGGGGGCGCACACTGAAGCTTTCTTT.

The V and J genes are TRBV4-1 and TRBJ2-2, with D tentatively TRBD2 (5 bases). Germline CDR1 MGHRA, CDR2 YSYEKL. The CDR3 is 12 amino acids. Deletions cut 3 bases from V and 9 bases from J, with 8 bases between. The CDR3 spells CASSQPGRELFF. The CDR3 nucleotides read TGCGCCAGCAGCCAGCCGGGGAGGGAGCTGTTTTTT.

The table lists this clonotype with many counts. V gene TRBV10-3 combines with J gene TRBJ1-5, with a weak D call TRBD1 (5 bases). CDR1 is ENHRY, CDR2 SYGVKD, per germline. The CDR3 length is 15 residues. V lost 4 bases to trimming and J lost 3 bases, with 13 bases between them. This chain's CDR3 is CAISATGPLNQPQHF. CDR3 DNA sequence: TGTGCCATCAGTGCCACAGGACCCCTCAATCAGCCCCAGCATTTT.

This clonotype was detected many times. The J gene is TRBJ1-5, the V gene TRBV10-3, with TRBD1 as a possible D gene (5 bases). Looked up from germline, CDR1 is ENHRY and CDR2 is SYGVKD. Trimming cost V 4 bases and J 4 bases, with 11 bases left between them. This CDR3 contains 14 residues. CDR3 protein: CAISGQGPNQPQHF. For the CDR3, the DNA is TGTGCCATCAGTGGCCAGGGACCAAATCAGCCCCAGCATTTT.

The chain links TRBV7-2 to TRBJ2-5, with D perhaps being TRBD1 or TRBD2 (7 bases each). Trimming took off 5 bases at V and 4 bases at J, with 17 bases between the two ends. This CDR3 comprises 15 residues. Germline-derived CDR1 and CDR2 are SGHTA and FQGNSA. This CDR3 is CASSVVPGGAETQYF. DNA for the CDR3: TGTGCCAGCAGCGTGGTCCCAGGGGGGGCAGAGACCCAGTACTTC.

This clonotype was seen a single time. The chain recombines TRBV29-1 with TRBJ1-2; a weak D match, TRBD1 (6 bases). This CDR3 is 12 amino acids long. Looked up from germline, CDR1 is SQVTM and CDR2 is ANQGSEA. Between the trimmed V and J ends, which lost 6 bases and 6 bases, there was a span of 14 bases. The CDR3 nucleotides are TGCAGCGTCGCCAACAGGGCGGATGGCTACACCTTC. It is translated as CSVANRADGYTF. Supplemented by reference TRBV29-1 and TRBJ1-2, the full variable domain reads SAVISQKPSRDICQRGTSLTIQCQVDSQVTMMFWYRQQPGQSLTLIATANQGSEATYESGFVIDKFPISRPNLTFSTLTVSNMSPEDSSIYLCSVANRADGYTFGSGTRLTVV.

The chain has TRBV7-2 and TRBJ2-2, with D unresolved. V was trimmed by 6 bases and J by 4 bases, leaving 12 bases between them. CDR3 length equals 14 residues. From germline, CDR1 is SGHTA and CDR2 FQGNSA. The CDR3 region is CASSYYVTTGELFF. The CDR3 DNA reads as TGTGCCAGCAGTTATTACGTGACCACCGGGGAGCTGTTTTTT. Full variable domain (missing parts from reference TRBV7-2 and TRBJ2-2): GAGVSQSPSNKVTEKGKDVELRCDPISGHTALYWYRQSLGQGLEFLIYFQGNSAPDKSGLPSDRFSAERTGGSVSTLTIQRTQQEDSAVYLCASSYYVTTGELFFGEGSRLTVL.

The sample holds many counts of this clonotype. The chain recombines TRBV20-1 with TRBJ1-1; TRBD1 is a possible D gene (6 bases). The CDR3 totals 12 residues. Trimming cost V 4 bases and J 4 bases, with 10 bases left between them. Germline lookup yields CDR1 DFQATT and CDR2 SNEGSKA (reference sequence). CDR3: CSATQGLTEAFF. CDR3 nucleotide sequence: TGCAGTGCTACACAGGGCCTCACTGAAGCTTTCTTT.

The chain combines TRBV12-3 or TRBV12-4 with TRBJ1-2, with D hard to call. Trimming shortened V by 3 bases and J by 7 bases, and 15 bases separated the two germline ends. The CDR3 is made up of 14 amino acids. Written as DNA, the CDR3 is TGTGCCAGCAGTTTGAACACTCCCAGCGGTGGCTACACCTTC. Protein: CASSLNTPSGGYTF.

The chain joins TRBV10-3 to TRBJ1-2; D is unclear. This CDR3 has 12 residues. V lost 4 bases, J lost 6 bases, and 9 bases lay in between. The germline V gene encodes CDR1 ENHRY and CDR2 SYGVKD. In nucleotides, the CDR3 is TGTGCCATCAGTGGAGGTGGGGATGGCTACACCTTC. Translated: CAISGGGDGYTF.

There are many counts of this clonotype. This chain links TRBV10-3 with TRBJ2-5; D perhaps matches TRBD1 (6 bases). This CDR3 has 14 residues. Trimming removed 3 bases at V and 10 bases at J, with 18 bases between. The germline CDR1 and CDR2 sequences are ENHRY and SYGVKD. CDR3 loop: CAISEMDSLDDQYF. The DNA for the CDR3 is TGTGCCATCAGTGAAATGGACAGCCTGGACGACCAGTACTTC.

The chain employs TRBV29-1 and TRBJ2-2; TRBD2 agrees at 7 bases. The J segment lost 5 bases and the V segment lost 4 bases, leaving 16 bases of the junction unmatched. Germline V gene data show CDR1 as SQVTM and CDR2 as ANQGSEA. The CDR3 runs 17 residues. The CDR3 spells CSVGTREVAGGTGELFF. CDR3 in DNA: TGCAGCGTTGGGACCCGGGAGGTGGCAGGTGGAACCGGGGAGCTGTTTTTT.

The table lists this clonotype with a few counts. V and J are TRBV7-2 and TRBJ1-3, with TRBD1 as a possible D gene (6 bases). The CDR3 is 16 residues long. Germline CDR1 is SGHTA and CDR2 is FQGNSA. The V end was cut by 3 bases, the J end by 0 bases, with 12 bases between. CDR3 sequence reads: CASSFWDTTSGNTIYF. The CDR3 DNA sequence: TGTGCCAGCAGCTTCTGGGACACCACCTCTGGAAACACCATATATTTT.

This clonotype was counted only a few times. V gene TRBV16 combines with J gene TRBJ1-2; maybe TRBD1 (5 bases). V was cut by 2 bases and J by 0 bases, with 10 bases left in between. Germline CDR1 is KGHSY and CDR2 is FQNENV. CDR3 length: 15 residues. CDR3 sequence (DNA): TGTGCCAGCAGCCAAGGGGCGTATGCTAACTATGGCTACACCTTC. Translating it yields CASSQGAYANYGYTF.

The chain joins TRBV7-2 to TRBJ1-4; D is ambiguous. Trimming pared 2 bases from V and 4 bases from J, leaving 17 bases between. CDR3 length: 17 residues. The germline V gene encodes CDR1 SGHTA and CDR2 FQGNSA. The CDR3, as DNA: TGTGCCAGCAGCTTACCCAGGCGGCAGGCCTTTAATGAAAAACTGTTTTTT. Its protein product is CASSLPRRQAFNEKLFF.